One and the same sample provided the 26 T cell receptor beta chains below, sequenced in a study of blood T cell repertoires in COVID-19. Measured with immunoSEQ multiplex PCR; TCRdb has only the in-frame clones, and not every one. The sample has approximately 39,000 clones; around 87% are singletons. Specimen: peripheral blood. The receptors originated from a man aged 50 to 60 with active or convalescent COVID-19.

In this sample, this clone is medium-sized (0.01 to 0.1%). The J gene is TRBJ2-7, the V gene TRBV19, with D possibly being TRBD1 (6 bases). V lost 4 bases, J lost 0 bases, and 7 bases lay in between. CDR3 length: 13 residues. Per germline, CDR1 LNHDA and CDR2 SQIVND (reference sequence). Here the CDR3 reads CASSRTVSYEQYF. For the CDR3, the DNA is TGTGCCAGTAGTAGGACAGTCTCCTACGAGCAGTACTTC.

The table lists this clone with a count of one. V and J are TRBV19 and TRBJ2-1, with TRBD2 identical over 8 bases. The germline CDR1 and CDR2 sequences are LNHDA and SQIVND (reference sequence). This CDR3 comprises 12 residues. J lost 14 bases, V lost 6 bases, and 9 bases had no gene match. For the CDR3, the DNA is TGTGCCAGTAGCCCCACGGGGACTAGTGAGTTCTTC. This gives the protein CASSPTGTSEFF.

V is TRBV6-2 or TRBV6-3 and J is TRBJ1-2, with a possible D match to TRBD1 (6 bases). The CDR3 spans 14 residues. V gave up 5 bases and J gave up 5 bases, with 15 bases separating them. Germline V gives CDR1 MNHEY, CDR2 SVGEGT. The CDR3 here is CASSTAGVFYGYTF. As DNA, the CDR3 is TGTGCCAGCAGTACGGCAGGGGTTTTTTATGGCTACACCTTC.

V and J are TRBV6-5 and TRBJ1-1; D is undetermined. Trimming cost V 6 bases and J 6 bases, with 14 bases left between them. Germline V lookup: CDR1 MNHEY, CDR2 SVGAGI. The CDR3 loop spans 13 amino acids. The CDR3 region is CASRIDTDSEAFF. The CDR3 DNA reads as TGTGCCAGCAGAATCGACACAGATTCTGAAGCTTTCTTT.

The CDR3 here is CAISTGPKGGEQYF. The DNA for the CDR3 is TGTGCCATCAGCACGGGCCCCAAGGGAGGCGAGCAGTACTTC. The chain is built from TRBV10-3 and TRBJ2-7, with D maybe TRBD2 (6 bases). Germline V lookup: CDR1 ENHRY, CDR2 SYGVKD. The length of the CDR3 is 14 residues. V was trimmed by 6 bases and J by 6 bases, leaving 18 bases between them.

This chain joins TRBV18 and TRBJ2-7; 7 bases align to TRBD2. The CDR3 loop spans 14 amino acids. Germline V CDR1 and CDR2: KGHSH, LQKENI. The V and J ends lost 6 bases and 6 bases, in that order; junction bases with no gene match: 11. CDR3 protein: CASSMGGSDSEQYF. DNA of the CDR3: TGTGCCAGCTCCATGGGAGGGAGCGATTCCGAGCAGTACTTC.

V is TRBV10-3 and J is TRBJ2-1; 7 bases align to TRBD1. Per the germline V gene, CDR1 is ENHRY and CDR2 is SYGVKD. The V and J ends lost 9 bases and 3 bases, in that order; junction bases with no gene match: 11. This CDR3 region has 15 residues. CDR3 nucleotides: TGTGCCATTCGACAGGGTGGAAGATTCTACAATGAGCAGTTCTTC. Encoded protein: CAIRQGGRFYNEQFF.

DNA of the CDR3: TGCGCCAGCAGCTTCCTGGGTAGCGAGATATACAATGAGCAGTTCTTC. It is translated as CASSFLGSEIYNEQFF. J is TRBJ2-1 and V is TRBV5-1, with D perhaps matching TRBD2 (5 bases). There are 16 residues in the CDR3. The germline V gene has CDR1 SGHRS and CDR2 YFSETQ. V lost 2 bases, J lost 4 bases, and 16 bases lay in between. Supplemented by reference TRBV5-1 and TRBJ2-1, the full variable domain reads KAGVTQTPRYLIKTRGQQVTLSCSPISGHRSVSWYQQTPGQGLQFLFEYFSETQRNKGNFPGRFSGRQFSNSRSEMNVSTLELGDSALYLCASSFLGSEIYNEQFFGPGTRLTVL.

The chain links TRBV4-2 to TRBJ2-5; the D gene is possibly TRBD1 (6 bases). Between the trimmed V and J ends, which lost 1 base and 3 bases, there was a span of 12 bases. Germline V gene sequence: CDR1 LGHNA, CDR2 YNFKEQ. The CDR3 is made up of 15 amino acids. CDR3 coding DNA: TGTGCCAGCAGCCAAGTACGGACAGAGGAAGAGACCCAGTACTTC. Its protein product is CASSQVRTEEETQYF.

This clone was counted a single time. The gene calls are TRBV28 and TRBJ1-4; 12 positions agree with TRBD1. Trimming removed 4 bases from V and 7 bases from J; junction bases left unmatched: 10. This CDR3 has 17 amino acids. The germline CDR1 and CDR2 sequences are MDHEN and SYDVKM. The DNA of the CDR3 is TGTGCCAGCAGTTCCCCCGGGACAGGGGGCCGGGGTGAAAAACTGTTTTTT. It is translated as CASSSPGTGGRGEKLFF. The full variable domain, in which reference TRBV28 and TRBJ1-4 provide the parts outside the CDR3, is DVKVTQSSRYLVKRTGEKVFLECVQDMDHENMFWYRQDPGLGLRLIYFSYDVKMKEKGDIPEGYSVSREKKERFSLILESASTNQTSMYLCASSSPGTGGRGEKLFFGSGTQLSVL.

Written as DNA, the CDR3 is TGCAGCGGAGGGAGAGAACCGGGAACTGAAGCTTTCTTT. Its protein is CSGGREPGTEAFF. This chain links TRBV29-1 with TRBJ1-1, with D unresolved. Germline CDR1 SQVTM, CDR2 ANQGSEA. Trimming cost V 7 bases and J 5 bases, with 17 bases left between them. The CDR3 consists of 13 residues. The variable domain in full, completed from reference TRBV29-1 and TRBJ1-1, reads SAVISQKPSRDICQRGTSLTIQCQVDSQVTMMFWYRQQPGQSLTLIATANQGSEATYESGFVIDKFPISRPNLTFSTLTVSNMSPEDSSIYLCSGGREPGTEAFFGQGTRLTVV.

This clone was detected only once. This sequence joins TRBV19 and TRBJ1-6, with TRBD1 identical over 8 bases. Germline V CDR1 and CDR2: LNHDA, SQIVND (reference sequence). The trim removed 6 bases at V and 8 bases at J, leaving 6 bases unmatched. This CDR3 contains 14 residues. The CDR3 DNA sequence: TGTGCCAGTAGAACAACAGGGGGGTATTCACCCCTCCACTTT. It is translated as CASRTTGGYSPLHF.

The V and J genes are TRBV7-9 and TRBJ1-1, with D uncertain. The CDR3 runs 18 residues. Looked up from germline, CDR1 is SEHNR and CDR2 is FQNEAQ (reference sequence). Trimming removed 8 bases at V and 0 bases at J, with 25 bases between. CDR3 amino acids: CASYAPTSSRSLNTEAFF. The CDR3 region has the DNA TGTGCCAGCTACGCCCCGACGTCTAGCAGGAGCTTGAACACTGAAGCTTTCTTT.

In this sample, this clone turned up a few times. The rearrangement uses TRBV13 and TRBJ2-7; a possible D gene is TRBD2 (6 bases). CDR3 length equals 13 residues. Germline loops: CDR1 PRHDT, CDR2 FYEKMQ (reference sequence). Trimming shortened V by 5 bases and J by 9 bases, and 17 bases separated the two germline ends. DNA for the CDR3: TGTGCCAGCAGCCGGGACTTTACGAGGGGGCAGTACTTC. This codes for CASSRDFTRGQYF.

The chain uses TRBV9 and TRBJ2-1; tentative D call: TRBD2 (5 bases). The CDR3 contains 14 residues. Trimming cost V 4 bases and J 8 bases, with 16 bases left between them. Looked up from germline, CDR1 is SGDLS and CDR2 is YYNGEE. CDR3 in amino acids: CASSLSGSVYEQFF. CDR3 DNA: TGTGCCAGCAGCTTGTCGGGTAGCGTCTATGAGCAGTTCTTC. Full variable domain (remainder filled in from reference TRBV9 and TRBJ2-1): DSGVTQTPKHLITATGQRVTLRCSPRSGDLSVYWYQQSLDQGLQFLIQYYNGEERAKGNILERFSAQQFPDLHSELNLSSLELGDSALYFCASSLSGSVYEQFFGPGTRLTVL.

J is TRBJ2-2 and V is TRBV5-1; 7 bases align to TRBD1. The length of the CDR3 is 14 residues. Trimming took 0 bases from V and 7 from J; bases not matched to a gene: 3. Germline CDR1 SGHRS, CDR2 YFSETQ. CDR3 DNA sequence: TGCGCCAGCAGCTTGGGACAGGGCAGCGGGGAGCTGTTTTTT. This encodes CASSLGQGSGELFF.

The chain has TRBV18 and TRBJ1-1; 7 bases match TRBD1. V lost 6 bases, J lost 2 bases, and 6 bases stayed unmatched. The CDR3 is made up of 14 amino acids. Germline loops: CDR1 KGHSH, CDR2 LQKENI. The CDR3: CASSVGGSNTEAFF. The DNA of the CDR3 is TGTGCCAGCTCTGTAGGGGGCTCAAACACTGAAGCTTTCTTT.

This chain connects TRBV20-1 to TRBJ1-1, with no clear D. This CDR3 comprises 12 residues. Trimming cost V 3 bases and J 7 bases, with 12 bases left between them. Germline CDR1 DFQATT, CDR2 SNEGSKA (reference sequence). CDR3 sequence: CSASRSVNEAFF. The CDR3 coding sequence is TGCAGTGCTAGTCGTTCGGTAAATGAAGCTTTCTTT.

This clone came up a few times. CDR3 loop: CATSRDHDSGSQYF. The CDR3 DNA reads TGTGCCACCAGCAGAGATCATGACAGTGGGTCCCAGTACTTC. V is TRBV15 and J is TRBJ2-5; weak D call: TRBD1 (5 bases). With 0 bases removed from V and 9 bases from J, the gap between germline ends came to 14 bases. This CDR3 is built from 14 residues. CDR1 and CDR2 (germline): LNHNV, YYDKDF (reference sequence).

The chain is built from TRBV7-2 and TRBJ1-5, with no clear D. The CDR3 is 13 amino acids. Germline V gene sequence: CDR1 SGHTA, CDR2 FQGNSA. V lost 3 bases to trimming and J lost 5 bases, with 8 bases between them. The chain's CDR3 is CASSFHSDQPQHF. The CDR3 DNA reads TGTGCCAGCAGCTTCCACAGTGATCAGCCCCAGCATTTT.

This chain joins TRBV5-6 and TRBJ2-5; the D is unclear. Looked up from germline, CDR1 is SGHDT and CDR2 is YYEEEE. This CDR3 is 13 amino acids long. V dropped 0 bases and J dropped 5 bases, with 8 bases sitting between them. CDR3 DNA sequence: TGTGCCAGCAGCTTGGTTACCGGGGAGACCCAGTACTTC. This codes for CASSLVTGETQYF.

The chain joins TRBV19 to TRBJ2-5; 7 bases match TRBD2. CDR3 length equals 14 residues. The V gene end was trimmed by 6 bases and the J gene end by 1 base; junction bases not matched to a gene: 5. Germline-derived CDR1 and CDR2 are LNHDA and SQIVND (reference sequence). CDR3 region: CASSSGTTQETQYF. The CDR3, as DNA: TGTGCCAGTAGCTCCGGGACTACCCAAGAGACCCAGTACTTC.

This clone appeared a few times. Distinct nucleotide sequences in the sample also encode this CDR3. The CDR3 DNA is TGTGCCAGCAGTACTAGCGGGAGGTACAATGAGCAGTTCTTC. It specifies CASSTSGRYNEQFF. The gene calls are TRBV25-1 and TRBJ2-1; 12 nucleotides agree with TRBD2. The CDR3 is 14 residues long. Germline-derived CDR1 and CDR2 are MGHDK and SYGVNS. The V gene end was trimmed by 5 bases and the J gene end by 4 bases; junction bases not matched to a gene: 0.

This clone was picked up one time. The rearrangement uses TRBV5-8 and TRBJ1-1, with TRBD1 matching 7 bases. The CDR3 is 14 amino acids. Germline CDR1 is SGHTS and CDR2 is YDEGEE. V dropped 1 base and J dropped 5; count of bases not matched to a gene: 5. This chain's CDR3 is CASSLSAGGTEAFF. The CDR3 bases are TGTGCCAGCAGCTTGTCAGCAGGGGGGACTGAAGCTTTCTTT.

V gene TRBV11-2 combines with J gene TRBJ1-4; no definite D call. The length of the CDR3 is 14 residues. The V end lost 0 bases, the J end lost 7 bases, and 9 bases lay between the germline ends. Germline loops: CDR1 SGHAT, CDR2 FQNNGV. CDR3 residues: CASSLDRLGEKLFF. The DNA of the CDR3 is TGTGCCAGCAGCTTAGATCGTCTCGGTGAAAAACTGTTTTTT.

The rearrangement links TRBV7-9 to TRBJ1-5; 7 positions agree with TRBD1. J was trimmed by 5 bases and V by 4 bases; bases with no gene match: 5. There are 14 residues in the CDR3. From germline, CDR1 is SEHNR and CDR2 FQNEAQ (reference sequence). CDR3: CASSSLQGHQPQHF. The DNA for the CDR3 is TGTGCCAGCAGCTCCCTACAGGGGCATCAGCCCCAGCATTTT.